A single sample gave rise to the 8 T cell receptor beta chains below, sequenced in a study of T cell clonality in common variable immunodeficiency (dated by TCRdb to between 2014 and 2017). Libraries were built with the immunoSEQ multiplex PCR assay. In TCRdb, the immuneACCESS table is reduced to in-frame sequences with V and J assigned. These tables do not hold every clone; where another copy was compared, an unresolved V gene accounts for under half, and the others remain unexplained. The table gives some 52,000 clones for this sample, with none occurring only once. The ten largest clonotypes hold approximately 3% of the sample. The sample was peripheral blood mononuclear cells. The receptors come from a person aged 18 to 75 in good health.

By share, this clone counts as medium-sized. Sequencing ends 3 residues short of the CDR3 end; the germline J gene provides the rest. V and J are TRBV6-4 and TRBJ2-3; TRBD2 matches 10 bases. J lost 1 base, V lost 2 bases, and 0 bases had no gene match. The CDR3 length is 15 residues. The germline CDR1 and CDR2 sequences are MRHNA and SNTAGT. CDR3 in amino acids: CASSDGTSGTDTQYF. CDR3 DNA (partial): TGTGCCAGCAGTGACGGGACTAGCGGCACAGATACG.

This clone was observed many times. The CDR3 reads CAWSLSALETQYF. The part of the CDR3 DNA that was read is TGTGCCTGGAGTCTATCCGCTCTGGAGACC. The chain joins TRBV30 to TRBJ2-5; D is unresolved. The read comes to an end 3 residues before the CDR3 does, leaving the germline J gene to fill in the end. V was pared by 2 bases and J by 5 bases, with 12 bases between. Germline CDR1 GTSNPN, CDR2 SVGIG (reference sequence). The CDR3 has 13 residues. Full variable domain (missing parts from reference TRBV30 and TRBJ2-5): SQTIHQWPATLVQPVGSPLSLECTVEGTSNPNLYWYRQAAGRGLQLLFYSVGIGQISSEVPQNLSASRPQDRQFILSSKKLLLSDSGFYLCAWSLSALETQYFGPGTRLLVL.

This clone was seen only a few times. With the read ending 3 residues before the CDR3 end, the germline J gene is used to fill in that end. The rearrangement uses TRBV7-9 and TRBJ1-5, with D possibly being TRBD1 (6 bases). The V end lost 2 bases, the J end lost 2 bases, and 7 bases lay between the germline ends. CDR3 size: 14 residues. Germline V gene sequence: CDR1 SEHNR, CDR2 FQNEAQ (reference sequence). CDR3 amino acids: CASSLSGGNQPQHF. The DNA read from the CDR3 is TGTGCCAGCAGCTTATCAGGGGGCAATCAGCCC.

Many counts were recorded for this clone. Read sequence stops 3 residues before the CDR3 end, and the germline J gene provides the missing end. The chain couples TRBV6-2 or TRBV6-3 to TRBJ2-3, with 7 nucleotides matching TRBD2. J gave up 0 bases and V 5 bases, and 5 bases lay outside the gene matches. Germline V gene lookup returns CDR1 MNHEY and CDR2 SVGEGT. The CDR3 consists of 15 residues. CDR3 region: CASSPSGTSTDTQYF. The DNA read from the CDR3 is TGTGCCAGCAGTCCTAGCGGTACTAGCACAGATACG.

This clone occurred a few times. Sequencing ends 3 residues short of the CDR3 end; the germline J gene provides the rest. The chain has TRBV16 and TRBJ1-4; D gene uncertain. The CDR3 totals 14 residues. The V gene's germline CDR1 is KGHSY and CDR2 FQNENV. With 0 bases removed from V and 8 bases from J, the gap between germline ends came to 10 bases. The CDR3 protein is CASSQSSAREKLFF. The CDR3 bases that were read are TGTGCCAGCAGCCAATCATCAGCGAGGGAAAAA.

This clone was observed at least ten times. The CDR3 DNA, read in part, is TGTGCCAGCAGCTTAGTTGTCCTGAGGCCCTTGAATGAG. Protein sequence: CASSLVVLRPLNE. The CDR3 reads in full as CASSLVVLRPLNEQFF. The chain recombines TRBV7-8 with TRBJ2-1; D not resolved. Read data end 3 residues before the CDR3 end; the end is taken from the germline J gene. The V gene's germline CDR1 is SGHVS and CDR2 FQNEAQ. Trimming stripped 1 base from V and 7 bases from J, with 17 bases between. This CDR3 region has 16 residues.

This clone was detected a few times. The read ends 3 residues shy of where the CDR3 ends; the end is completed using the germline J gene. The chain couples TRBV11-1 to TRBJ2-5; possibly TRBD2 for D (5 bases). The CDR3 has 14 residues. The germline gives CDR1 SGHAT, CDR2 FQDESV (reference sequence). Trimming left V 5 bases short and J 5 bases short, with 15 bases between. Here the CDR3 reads CASSPTAGWETQYF. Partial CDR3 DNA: TGTGCCAGCAGCCCCACGGCGGGTTGGGAGACC.

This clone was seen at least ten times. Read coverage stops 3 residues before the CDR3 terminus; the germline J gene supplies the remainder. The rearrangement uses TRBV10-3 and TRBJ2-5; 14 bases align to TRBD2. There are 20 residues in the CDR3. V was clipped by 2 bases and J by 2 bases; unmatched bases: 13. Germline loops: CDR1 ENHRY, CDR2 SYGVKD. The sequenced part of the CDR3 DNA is TGTGCCATCAGTGAGGTTGGGACTAGCGGGAGAGGGGGGCGACAAGAGACC. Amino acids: CAISEVGTSGRGGRQET. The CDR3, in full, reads CAISEVGTSGRGGRQETQYF.